This T cell receptor beta chain came from a study of T cell responses to AZD1222 COVID-19 vaccine. Germline V lookup: CDR1 LNHDA, CDR2 SQIVND (reference sequence). Trimming took off 5 bases at V and 5 bases at J, with 13 bases between the two ends. This CDR3 is 13 amino acids long. Clones were read by immunoSEQ multiplex PCR, and TCRdb kept only the in-frame ones, dropping some. The sample lists around 90,000 clones; around nine tenths were seen once. The receptor comes from an adult in good health. Sequences were derived from peripheral blood, sampled on day 0 of MenACWY control vaccination. The chain recombines TRBV19 with TRBJ2-7; D might be TRBD1 (5 bases). The CDR3 DNA reads TGTGCCAGTAGTGTGGGGCACTCGGACGAGCAGTACTTC. Translated: CASSVGHSDEQYF.